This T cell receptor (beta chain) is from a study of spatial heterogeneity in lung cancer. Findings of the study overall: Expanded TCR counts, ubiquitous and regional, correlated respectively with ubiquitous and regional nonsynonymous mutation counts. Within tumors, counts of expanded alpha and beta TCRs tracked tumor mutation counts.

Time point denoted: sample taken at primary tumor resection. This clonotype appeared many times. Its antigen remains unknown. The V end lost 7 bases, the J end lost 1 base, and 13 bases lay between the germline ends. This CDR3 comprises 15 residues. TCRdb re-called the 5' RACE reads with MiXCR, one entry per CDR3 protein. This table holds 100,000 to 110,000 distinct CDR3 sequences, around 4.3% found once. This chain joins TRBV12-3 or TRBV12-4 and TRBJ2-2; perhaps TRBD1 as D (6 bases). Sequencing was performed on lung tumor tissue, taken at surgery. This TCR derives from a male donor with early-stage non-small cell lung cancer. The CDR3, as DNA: TGTGCCAGCACTCCTGGGACACTGAACACCGGGGAGCTGTTTTTT. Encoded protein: CASTPGTLNTGELFF.